This T cell receptor beta chain comes out of a study of T cell repertoires in cytomegalovirus infection. This clonotype was counted at least ten times. Germline CDR1 reads DFQATT; CDR2 reads SNEGSKA (reference sequence). This CDR3 is built from 14 residues. The junction had 9 bases not matched to a gene; V was cut back by 5 bases and J by 5 bases. TCRdb re-called the reads through MiXCR, storing one row per CDR3 protein. Found here are 300,000 or so distinct CDR3 sequences, around 9.1% of them singletons; the top ten hold 2% to 3%. Sequenced: PBMCs. The rearrangement links TRBV20-1 to TRBJ1-1, with TRBD1 matching 9 bases. This TCR derives from a human donor in good health (CMV status not recorded). Some clones in this sample may be carry-over from other donors' samples. The DNA for the CDR3 is TGCAGTGCTTACATAGACAGGGGGTTAACTGAAGCTTTCTTT. Translated: CSAYIDRGLTEAFF.